This passage covers 3 T cell receptor beta chains from one sample sequenced in a study of T cell changes during pregnancy in multiple sclerosis. Libraries were prepared by immunoSEQ multiplex PCR; TCRdb keeps only in-frame clonotypes and omits some of them. The table has about 57,000 clones, under 95% seen once. The sequencing used CD4+ T cells from peripheral blood mononuclear cells, collected in the second trimester of pregnancy. The receptors were sampled from a female donor with multiple sclerosis, enrolled in a pregnancy study.

The V call is TRBV6-5, the J call TRBJ1-2, with 7 nucleotides matching TRBD1. Germline lookup yields CDR1 MNHEY and CDR2 SVGAGI. The V and J ends lost 4 bases and 4 bases, in that order; junction bases with no gene match: 6. CDR3 size: 14 residues. The CDR3 DNA reads as TGTGCCAGCAGTTCCACGGGACAGCTCTATGGCTACACCTTC. Amino acids: CASSSTGQLYGYTF.

J is TRBJ2-3 and V is TRBV19, with 8 positions matching TRBD2. The germline V gene encodes CDR1 LNHDA and CDR2 SQIVND (reference sequence). CDR3 length: 15 residues. V dropped 0 bases and J dropped 6; count of bases not matched to a gene: 5. CDR3 sequence reads: CASSIDPTSGDTQYF. The DNA of the CDR3 is TGTGCCAGTAGTATAGACCCAACTAGCGGTGATACGCAGTATTTT. The full variable domain, its missing parts supplied by reference TRBV19 and TRBJ2-3, is DGGITQSPKYLFRKEGQNVTLSCEQNLNHDAMYWYRQDPGQGLRLIYYSQIVNDFQKGDIAEGYSVSREKKESFPLTVTSAQKNPTAFYLCASSIDPTSGDTQYFGPGTRLTVL.

The chain employs TRBV18 and TRBJ1-1; 12 positions agree with TRBD1. This CDR3 comprises 12 residues. CDR1 and CDR2 (germline): KGHSH, LQKENI. Trimming took 5 bases from V and 10 from J; bases not matched to a gene: 2. The CDR3 DNA sequence: TGTGCCAGCTCATTGGGACAGGGGGCAGCTTTCTTT. Protein: CASSLGQGAAFF.